The following is a T cell receptor beta chain sequence with its context. Its antigen is unidentified. Additional DNA sequences in this sample encode the identical CDR3. Germline V gene lookup returns CDR1 SGHRS and CDR2 YFSETQ. The CDR3 runs to 14 residues. V was shortened by 0 bases and J by 1 base, with 6 bases between the two germline ends. These data come from a study of shared clonotypes between healthy human individuals. At the level of the study: Per-donor plates numbered three CD4 naive, three CD4 memory, two CD8 naive and one CD8 memory.

Each replicate PCR on the sorted subsets used roughly 190 ng DNA (approximately 27,000 T cell genomes). Repertoires were generated with immunoSEQ multiplex PCR, while TCRdb's copy carries only in-frame clones and drops some. The sample carries about 2.3 million clones, around 93% recorded once. Study findings and constraints: Generally, naive subsets (rather than memory subsets) showed larger estimated richness. Specimens sampled were limited to blood, with tissue repertoires likely differing.

The sample taken for sequencing was naive CD4+ T cells from PBMCs. Subset reported: CD45RA+ positively selected. The V call is TRBV5-1, the J call TRBJ2-3; D unclear. The clonotype was recovered from a man between 18 and 35 years old in good health. Some clones in this sample may be carry-over from other donors' samples. In DNA form, the CDR3 reads TGCGCCAGCAGCTTGGTCTTAGGCACAGATACGCAGTATTTT. Encoded protein: CASSLVLGTDTQYF.